The source of this T cell receptor beta chain is a study of blood T cells in healthy people across ages (dated by TCRdb to about 2015). As for the study more broadly: In model experiments, template switching captured about one uniquely barcoded TCR beta cDNA molecule for every two T cells. The study analyzed two additional independent replicas of 1 million unique cDNA reads from the same blood draw for two donors, one aged 18 to 29 and one aged 80 or older. The donors were split into four age groups: young (average about 16 years), middle-aged (39), aged (approximately 60) and long-lived (under 85). To track age-related changes in TCR beta repertoire diversity, the study relied on deep sequencing normalized with unique cDNA molecular identifiers. To avoid experimental bias, donors of different ages were spread randomly across the sequencing lanes.

Receptor amplification or capture employed 5' RACE. The listed sequencing device is Illumina HiSeq 2500. A second roughly 6 to 11 cycle PCR used a sample-barcoded 5' primer and a J-beta primer mix. A unique molecular identifier was introduced onto each TCR beta cDNA molecule by a template-switch 5' adaptor carrying 12 random nucleotides. Each sample yielded at least 3 million CDR3-containing paired-end reads. First-strand cDNA synthesis was performed from all RNA using the Mint cDNA synthesis kit, with priming by a TRBC-specific oligonucleotide. Following uracil-DNA glycosylase treatment, a first 18-cycle PCR with universal primers M1SS and BC2_uni_R was performed on all cDNA. On the authors' methods: Normalization of each sample was performed by random selection of 1 million high-quality reads, each carrying a distinct molecular identifier. Instead of being binned into consensus sequences, reads that shared molecular identifiers were thrown out. CDR3 identification, clonotype clustering and error correction used MiTCR with a Q25 quality threshold and the strictest error-elimination algorithm. Lower-bound total TCR beta diversity was estimated with a nonparametric unseen species model using Euler transformation. TCRdb trimmed the raw reads at Q25, called clones with MiXCR and kept productive beta chains. Every CDR3 protein is listed once, alongside the most common genes and DNA of its rows. In this record, the V and J calls reflect TCRdb's handling and not the investigators' own analysis. This sample holds approximately 700,000 distinct CDR3 sequences; about 30% were observed only once. The ten largest clones add up to approximately 15% of the sample.

The 39 donors, aged roughly 6 to 95 years, were systemically healthy Caucasian individuals from Russia. Each donor gave ten milliliters of peripheral blood, collected into EDTA-treated Vacutainer tubes. Ficoll-Paque density-gradient centrifugation was used to isolate PBMCs, with at least 6.5 million per sample. Trizol reagent was used to extract total RNA from PBMCs, with at least 6 micrograms per sample. The percentages of naive CD45RAhigh/CD27high T cells were determined by flow cytometry on a PBMC aliquot from every donor. Results and caveats for the whole study, not just this receptor: A strong correlation was found between observed TCR beta diversity and the percentage of naive T cells measured by flow cytometry. As age increased, observed TCR beta diversity per million T cells dropped in a roughly linear way, and a significant reduction was already evident by age 40. Compared with the aged group, the long-lived group had more naive CD4+ T cells, fewer expanded clones and increased TCR diversity, suggesting age selection. Because the CMV infection status of the donors was unknown, age-related changes in expanded clonotypes may potentially have been confounded. Since profiling was done on bulk unsorted PBMCs, naive and antigen-experienced compartments could not be conclusively compared. Estimates of total diversity based on one million sequenced T cells were regarded as lower bounds and as underestimates.

Between the V and J ends, shortened by 1 base and 1 base respectively, the junction contains 17 bases. The CDR3 sequence holds 17 residues, the cysteine and phenylalanine included. CDR3 DNA only is kept here, 51 bases in frame from base 1. CDR1 is given as SGHRS and CDR2 as YFSETQ, both from the germline V gene. Remarks on this clonotype: Its target antigen remains unknown. Per-base qualities were not stored, and no clone one base away is much larger.

The sequence was obtained from an elderly woman in good health. Donor details come from another sample of the same person, matched by shared clones. The chain joins TRBV5-1 to TRBJ1-1; TRBD1 could be the D gene, as 5 bases match. The material sequenced was blood. The CDR3: CASSLYTSGVWNTEAFF. The DNA sequence is TGCGCCAGCAGCTTGTATACCTCGGGGGTATGGAACACTGAAGCTTTCTTT.